A selection of T cell receptor beta chains follows, all from one sample in a study of regulatory T cells in long-lasting Graves disease. TCRdb re-analysed the multiplex PCR reads in MiXCR, keeping a single row per CDR3 protein. The sample shows hundreds of thousands of distinct CDR3 sequences, 20% to 25% of them seen only once. The sequencing used peripheral blood mononuclear cells (PBMCs), collected when the disease was refractory, from a patient treated with antithyroid drugs. These receptors originate from a female donor with Graves disease. The CDR3 runs from the conserved cysteine through the conserved F or W. A D gene is named only where the DNA matches it firmly. Not every row has a clone size; where given, it reads once, few, many or a size class.

d_gene,j_gene,v_gene,abundance,CDR3aa,CDR3nt
NA,TRBJ1-2,TRBV5-1,NA,CASSLGDGYNYGYTF,TGCGCCAGCAGCTTGGGGGACGGATATAACTATGGCTACACCTTC
NA,TRBJ2-5,TRBV11-2,many,CASSFTGQETQYF,TGTGCCAGCAGCTTCACCGGCCAAGAGACCCAGTACTTC
NA,TRBJ1-3,TRBV5-5,NA,CASSSPGVKSGNTIYF,TGTGCCAGCAGCTCCCCGGGGGTAAAGTCTGGAAACACCATATATTTT
TRBD2,TRBJ2-5,TRBV20-1,few,CSASDPIAGSRETQYF,TGCAGTGCTTCCGACCCCATAGCGGGAAGTAGGGAGACCCAGTACTTC
NA,TRBJ2-1,TRBV19,NA,CASSISSHKNGQFF,TGTGCCAGTAGTATATCGTCGCATAAAAATGGGCAGTTCTTC
TRBD2,TRBJ2-7,TRBV3-1,NA,CASSPGLAGAGEQYF,TGTGCCAGCAGCCCCGGGCTAGCGGGAGCGGGCGAGCAGTACTTC
TRBD2,TRBJ2-2,TRBV3-1,NA,CASSRLVAGENTGELFF,TGTGCCAGCAGCCGACTAGTAGCGGGAGAAAACACCGGGGAGCTGTTTTTT
NA,TRBJ2-7,TRBV6-9,many,CASSYRYRDEQYF,TGTGCCAGCAGTTACCGATACAGGGACGAGCAGTACTTC
TRBD1,TRBJ2-7,TRBV10-3,many,CAISETGGSYEQYF,TGTGCCATCAGTGAGACAGGGGGGAGCTACGAGCAGTACTTC
NA,TRBJ2-3,TRBV29-1,few,CSVSGSPSTDSTQYF,TGCAGCGTCTCCGGATCTCCTTCCACAGATAGTACGCAGTATTTT
NA,TRBJ1-5,TRBV30,many,CAWSDVGVQPQHF,TGTGCCTGGAGTGATGTCGGGGTACAGCCCCAGCATTTT
NA,TRBJ1-3,TRBV2,many,CASSTTGSGNTIYF,TGTGCCAGCAGCACGACAGGCTCTGGAAACACCATATATTTT
NA,TRBJ2-3,TRBV5-1,NA,CASSLDDRLTDTQYF,TGCGCCAGCAGCTTGGATGACAGACTCACAGATACGCAGTATTTT
NA,TRBJ1-1,TRBV28,many,CASSSPGPVDTEAFF,TGTGCCAGCAGTTCTCCCGGACCGGTGGACACTGAAGCTTTCTTT
TRBD1,TRBJ1-2,TRBV5-5,NA,CASSRTGDDGYTF,TGTGCCAGCAGCCGGACAGGGGACGATGGCTACACCTTC
NA,TRBJ2-6,TRBV6-1,NA,CASDREDAGANVLTF,TGTGCCAGCGACAGGGAGGACGCTGGGGCCAACGTCCTGACTTTC
NA,TRBJ1-4,TRBV20-1,many,CSARAGGTNEKLFF,TGCAGTGCTAGAGCGGGGGGGACTAATGAAAAACTGTTTTTT
NA,TRBJ2-7,TRBV7-9,few,CASRFGSYEQYF,TGTGCCAGCAGATTTGGCTCCTACGAGCAGTACTTC
TRBD1,TRBJ1-5,TRBV6-1,NA,CASSTGQGPNQPQHF,TGTGCCAGCAGCACAGGACAGGGCCCAAATCAGCCCCAGCATTTT
NA,TRBJ1-1,TRBV7-3,few,CASSPTGGQTNTEAFF,TGTGCCAGCAGCCCGACCGGGGGACAAACGAACACTGAAGCTTTCTTT
NA,TRBJ1-1,TRBV12-3/TRBV12-4,many,CASSRPPDPNTEAFF,TGTGCCAGCAGCCGCCCCCCTGATCCGAACACTGAAGCTTTCTTT
TRBD1,TRBJ2-7,TRBV20-1,NA,CSAKRTGRNYEQYF,TGCAGTGCAAAGAGGACAGGGCGAAACTACGAGCAGTACTTC
NA,TRBJ2-2,TRBV28,NA,CASTGGNTGELFF,TGTGCCAGCACAGGCGGGAACACCGGGGAGCTGTTTTTT
NA,TRBJ2-2,TRBV11-3,few,CASSSPRGRNTGELFF,TGTGCCAGCAGCTCCCCCAGGGGCCGGAACACCGGGGAGCTGTTTTTT
NA,TRBJ1-5,TRBV28,many,CASSSRGVIQPQHF,TGTGCCAGCAGCTCCCGTGGGGTGATTCAGCCCCAGCATTTT
NA,TRBJ1-5,TRBV19,NA,CASSADRILSNQPQHF,TGTGCCAGTAGTGCCGACCGGATACTTAGCAATCAGCCCCAGCATTTT
NA,TRBJ1-1,TRBV7-9,few,CASSTWEGGAVTEAFF,TGTGCCAGCAGCACGTGGGAAGGGGGAGCGGTCACTGAAGCTTTCTTT
NA,TRBJ2-1,TRBV6-5,few,CASSYYIGSSYNEQFF,TGTGCCAGCAGTTATTACATCGGGAGCTCCTACAATGAGCAGTTCTTC
NA,TRBJ1-2,TRBV9,NA,CASSARSYSNYGYTF,TGTGCCAGCAGCGCTAGGTCCTACTCGAACTATGGCTACACCTTC
NA,TRBJ1-2,TRBV28,many,CASTLGRSYGYTF,TGTGCCAGCACCCTGGGCAGATCCTATGGCTACACCTTC
NA,TRBJ1-2,TRBV28,many,CASSLQGVLYGYTF,TGTGCCAGCAGTTTACAGGGAGTCCTCTATGGCTACACCTTC
NA,TRBJ2-2,TRBV20-1,once,CSAISPENTGELFF,TGCAGTGCTATATCTCCAGAGAACACCGGGGAGCTGTTTTTT
NA,TRBJ2-5,TRBV19,NA,CASSIRGGTQYF,TGTGCCAGTAGTATTCGGGGCGGGACCCAGTACTTC
NA,TRBJ1-6,TRBV7-9,many,CAITSGGNNSPLHF,TGTGCCATCACCTCCGGGGGGAATAATTCACCCCTCCACTTT
NA,TRBJ1-1,TRBV4-1,NA,CASSQGFTEAFF,TGCGCCAGCAGCCAAGGGTTTACTGAAGCTTTCTTT
TRBD1,TRBJ1-2,TRBV28,many,CASSSRGPGSGYTF,TGTGCCAGCAGTTCCAGGGGGCCAGGTAGTGGCTACACCTTC